The subject of this entry is one TCR beta chain. What this receptor recognizes is not known. Per-nucleotide qualities are absent, and no much larger clonotype sits a single base away. This sample stems from a study of CD8+ T cells in alopecia areata (dated by TCRdb to 2016 to 2018). Broadly, across the study: The treated patients took part in an open-label pilot trial in which moderate-to-severe alopecia areata was treated with oral tofacitinib at 5 to 10 mg twice daily. Tofacitinib was given for 6 to 18 months, followed by 6 months of follow-up off drug to assess delayed response and recurrence. High-throughput TCRbeta sequencing was used to examine T cell clonal expansion in alopecia areata in both the C3H/HeJ mouse model and human patients. Human TCRbeta sequencing covered scalp tissue and sorted CD4+ and CD8+ peripheral blood T cells from patchy and totalis/universalis alopecia areata patients and healthy controls. Tofacitinib-treated patients had biopsies at baseline and at 4 and 24 weeks of treatment, with a later scalp biopsy in several patients. Scalp clonality was compared among normal scalp (n=4), patchy alopecia areata scalp (n=8), and alopecia totalis/universalis scalp (n=8). The RNA source kit depended on sample type: the PAXgene miRNA kit for fixed scalp, the miRNeasy kit for PBMCs, and the RNeasy kit for mouse skin. immunoSEQ multiplex PCR using 35 Vbeta forward primers and 13 Jbeta reverse primers was used to amplify TCRbeta CDR3 regions.

The V and J ends are trimmed by 2 bases and 0 bases, leaving 8 bases between them. CDR1 and CDR2 (SGHVS, FQNEAQ) derive from the germline V gene. Including cysteine and phenylalanine, the CDR3 has 15 amino acids. This entry keeps only the CDR3 DNA: 45 bases, framed from base 1. The sample's time point label, in plain terms: baseline before oral tofacitinib. Lesional scalp punch biopsies and peripheral blood were obtained from alopecia areata patients. PBMCs were separated by density centrifugation and stained for CD3, CD4 and CD8, after which CD4+ and CD8+ T cells were sorted on a FACSAria. The paper's findings and limits, for the study overall: Higher clonality and more expanded CD8+ clones were observed in lesional scalp than in normal scalp, particularly in alopecia totalis/universalis, a finding suggestive of antigenic drive. Unlike mouse skin, where gammadelta T cells dominate, normal human skin contains resident alphabeta T cells that get sequenced too, which complicates analysis of the scalp TCR repertoire. Shared TCR sequences between patients were less evident than in mice, which may be partly attributable to HLA diversity in the patient population.

The protocol used for the library was the immunoSEQ multiplex PCR assay. RNA was extracted from all samples and reverse transcribed into cDNA, which served as template for TCR sequencing. First-strand cDNA was synthesized using SuperScript III with a 2:1 mix of oligo-dT and random hexamers. A synthetic immune receptor repertoire was used to measure amplification bias, and any remaining bias was corrected computationally. In the source study's methods: After raw reads were preprocessed to remove errors, the CDR3 was defined following IMGT conventions as running from the conserved cysteine to phenylalanine. Clonality was computed by normalizing Shannon entropy by log2 of the number of productive unique TCRs and subtracting the result from 1. Whether each scalp clone was CD4 or CD8 was inferred by checking scalp TCRbeta sequences against the CD4 and CD8 repertoires from sorted blood. What TCRdb holds here is the immuneACCESS table cut down to in-frame rearrangements. Part of the clones is not present; checked against another copy, under half of the missing clones reflect an unresolved V gene, and the others are unexplained. That table furnishes V, J and clone size, whereas the DNA furnished D and trimming. Within this sample are around 250,000 clones, with less than 80% of them counted one time only. Clones ranked in the top ten supply approximately 1.2% of the sample.

The sample was CD4+ T cells sorted from blood, taken at week 0. The V gene is TRBV7-8 and the J gene is TRBJ1-5; the D gene assignment is ambiguous. The receptor was derived from a human donor with alopecia areata. The CDR3 protein is CASSLRENSNQPQHF. The DNA sequence is as follows: TGTGCCAGCAGCTTAAGGGAAAATAGCAATCAGCCCCAGCATTTT.